These T cell receptor beta chains were read from a single sample in a study of blood T cell repertoires in COVID-19. Profiled with immunoSEQ multiplex PCR; TCRdb holds only in-frame clones, not every one. The sample contains roughly 350,000 clones, around 87% of which appear only once. Sequences were obtained from peripheral blood. These receptors all come from a woman in her 30s with COVID-19, enrolled during active disease. CDR3s include the opening cysteine and the closing phenylalanine or tryptophan. A D gene is named only where the DNA matches it firmly. Rows may omit the clone size; those that give it use once, few, many or a size class.

V gene	D gene	clone size	J gene	CDR3 DNA	CDR3 protein
TRBV5-1	NA	NA	TRBJ2-7	TGCGCCAGCAGCTTGGACCAGGTTGGGTACGAGCAGTACTTC	CASSLDQVGYEQYF
TRBV6-6	NA	NA	TRBJ1-2	TGTGCCAGCAGTTACCCGGGGTACGGTGGCTACACCTTC	CASSYPGYGGYTF
TRBV27	TRBD1	NA	TRBJ2-7	TGTGCCAGCACATGGACAGGGGCCTCCTACGAGCAGTACTTC	CASTWTGASYEQYF
TRBV5-1	TRBD1	NA	TRBJ2-1	TGCGCCAGCAGCTTGGAGGGGGCATCTATCAGCCATGAGCAGTTCTTC	CASSLEGASISHEQFF
TRBV30	TRBD2	NA	TRBJ2-3	TGTGCCTGGAGTGTACTTAGCGGGAGTGTCACAGATACGCAGTATTTT	CAWSVLSGSVTDTQYF
TRBV5-1	TRBD2	NA	TRBJ2-2	TGCGCCAGCAGCTTGGCTAGCGGGAGCACCGGGGAGCTGTTTTTT	CASSLASGSTGELFF
TRBV6-5	NA	NA	TRBJ2-3	TGTGCCAGCAGCTCCACAGGGGGGGACACAGATACGCAGTATTTT	CASSSTGGDTDTQYF
TRBV4-3	TRBD2	NA	TRBJ2-5	TGCGCCAGCAGCCGGGGACTAGCTCCGACCCAGTACTTC	CASSRGLAPTQYF
TRBV24-1	TRBD2	NA	TRBJ2-1	TGTGCCACCAGTGATTTAGCTAGCGGGAGAAATGAGCAGTTCTTC	CATSDLASGRNEQFF
TRBV2	TRBD1	NA	TRBJ1-4	TGTGCCAGCGAGGGACAGGGAATGGAAAAACTGTTTTTT	CASEGQGMEKLFF
TRBV18	NA	NA	TRBJ2-5	TGTGCCAGCTCGCCGACTGTGTACCAAGAGACCCAGTACTTC	CASSPTVYQETQYF
TRBV2	TRBD2	once	TRBJ2-4	TGTGCCAGCGGAACTAGCGACCGACTAGCCAAAAACATTCAGTACTTC	CASGTSDRLAKNIQYF
TRBV5-5	TRBD2	NA	TRBJ2-7	TGTGCCAGCAGCTTGGTAGCGGGGTCGGTGGAGCAGTACTTC	CASSLVAGSVEQYF
TRBV19	TRBD1	NA	TRBJ1-3	TGTGCCAGTACCCCAGGGCAGGGGGCTGGAAACACCATATATTTT	CASTPGQGAGNTIYF
TRBV18	TRBD1	few	TRBJ1-4	TGTGCCAGCTCACCTAGACAGGGGATCAATGAAAAACTGTTTTTT	CASSPRQGINEKLFF
TRBV21-1	NA	NA	TRBJ2-5	TGTGCCAGCAGCAAAGTTGGGCGCCCGGAGACCCAGTACTTC	CASSKVGRPETQYF
TRBV27	NA	NA	TRBJ2-1	TGTGCCAGCAGCCGGTATAGCTCCTACAATGAGCAGTTCTTC	CASSRYSSYNEQFF
TRBV2	NA	NA	TRBJ2-1	TGTGCCAGCAGTGGGAGGGATGGGCAGTTCTTC	CASSGRDGQFF
TRBV12-3/TRBV12-4	NA	NA	TRBJ2-2	TGTGCCAGCAGTTTACAGCTAGACGGGGAGCTGTTTTTT	CASSLQLDGELFF
TRBV5-5	NA	NA	TRBJ1-5	TGTGCCAGCAGCCTAACAGGAGACAGCGGGCAGCCCCAGCATTTT	CASSLTGDSGQPQHF
TRBV28	NA	NA	TRBJ2-1	TGTGCCAGCAGTTTACGACCTCCCTGGCCGGGTGAGCAGTTCTTC	CASSLRPPWPGEQFF
TRBV2	NA	NA	TRBJ2-5	TGTGCCAGCACTACAGGGTACGAGACCCAGTACTTC	CASTTGYETQYF
TRBV28	NA	NA	TRBJ2-2	TGTGCCAGCAGTTTACTAGGGACTTTGAACACCGGGGAGCTGTTTTTT	CASSLLGTLNTGELFF
TRBV14	NA	NA	TRBJ1-1	TGTGCCAGCAGCCCACAGATGAACACTGAAGCTTTCTTT	CASSPQMNTEAFF
TRBV6-5	NA	NA	TRBJ2-3	TGTGCCAGCAGTTACAGGGGAAGGAGAGCAGATACGCAGTATTTT	CASSYRGRRADTQYF
TRBV28	NA	NA	TRBJ2-1	TGTGCCAGCCCAGGCTCCTACAATGAGCAGTTCTTC	CASPGSYNEQFF
TRBV14	TRBD1	once	TRBJ2-1	TGTGCCAGCAGACAGGGGGCTTGGTACAATGAGCAGTTCTTC	CASRQGAWYNEQFF
TRBV3-1/TRBV3-2	NA	NA	TRBJ2-7	TGTGCCAGCAGCCAAACTGAGGCGGCCTACGAGCAGTACTTC	CASSQTEAAYEQYF
TRBV24-1	NA	once	TRBJ2-3	TGTGCCACCAGTGAGACTTCCGAGAGTACCCTGTATTTT	CATSETSESTLYF
TRBV20-1	NA	few	TRBJ2-7	TGCAGTGCTAGTAATGTGGCGCGGGAGCAGTACTTC	CSASNVAREQYF
TRBV2	TRBD2	NA	TRBJ2-1	TGTGCCTCTAGGACTAGCGGGAGCTATGAGCAGTTCTTC	CASRTSGSYEQFF
TRBV28	TRBD2	NA	TRBJ2-1	TGTGCCAGCAGAGCACGACTAGCGGGATTGACCTACAATGAGCAGTTCTTC	CASRARLAGLTYNEQFF
TRBV6-5	NA	NA	TRBJ2-7	TGTGCCAGCAGTTACTCGAGCGGGACAGGTCACTACGAGCAGTACTTC	CASSYSSGTGHYEQYF
TRBV28	TRBD1	NA	TRBJ2-2	TGTGCCAGCAGTCCACTTCAGGGGGTCGGGGAGCTGTTTTTT	CASSPLQGVGELFF
TRBV7-9	TRBD2	once	TRBJ2-2	TGTGCCAGCAGCCTGGTGCTAGCGGGAGCCGGGGAGCTGTTTTTT	CASSLVLAGAGELFF
TRBV9	NA	NA	TRBJ2-1	TGTGCCAGCAGCGAAATAGGGGGGGTCTCCCAGTTCTTC	CASSEIGGVSQFF
TRBV5-1	TRBD1	NA	TRBJ1-5	TGCGCCAGCAGCTTGGAAGGACAGGGACATCAGCCCCAGCATTTT	CASSLEGQGHQPQHF
TRBV5-6	NA	few	TRBJ1-5	TGTGCCAGCAGCTTGCGGGGGATCGGCAATCAGCCCCAGCATTTT	CASSLRGIGNQPQHF
TRBV6-5	NA	NA	TRBJ1-6	TGTGCCAGCAGTTACGCAGGGGTTAATTCACCCCTCCACTTT	CASSYAGVNSPLHF
TRBV12-3/TRBV12-4	NA	NA	TRBJ1-1	TGTGCCAGCACCAGGACTGTAGGCACTGAAGCTTTCTTT	CASTRTVGTEAFF
TRBV7-2	NA	NA	TRBJ1-2	TGTGCCAGCAGCTTAGCTGAGGGTCTTGGCTACACCTTC	CASSLAEGLGYTF
TRBV6-6	TRBD1	NA	TRBJ2-7	TGTGCCAGCAGTTCTATGACAGGGTGGTCCTACGAGCAGTACTTC	CASSSMTGWSYEQYF
TRBV12-5	NA	NA	TRBJ2-7	TGTGCTAGTGGCCTGGGCACCTACGAGCAGTACTTC	CASGLGTYEQYF
TRBV4-2	NA	NA	TRBJ1-3	TGTGCCAGCAGCCTCGAGAAATCCAGGCCTGGAAACACCATATATTTT	CASSLEKSRPGNTIYF
TRBV4-1	NA	NA	TRBJ2-1	TGCGCCAGCAGCCAAGTCGGAGGCGTATCGAGGATTCGTTCCAATGAGCAGTTCTTC	CASSQVGGVSRIRSNEQFF
TRBV7-2	NA	NA	TRBJ1-5	TGTGCCAGCAGCTTCGGGGACGGGGGACAGCCCCAGCATTTT	CASSFGDGGQPQHF
TRBV10-1	NA	NA	TRBJ2-7	TGCGCCAGCAGTGAGACACCAGGGGCCCCCTACGAGCAGTACTTC	CASSETPGAPYEQYF
TRBV5-1	TRBD2	NA	TRBJ2-7	TGCGCCAGCAGCTTGGGTACGAGCGGGAGTAACGAGTACTTC	CASSLGTSGSNEYF
TRBV4-1	NA	NA	TRBJ2-3	TGCGCCAGCGGAAGGGGTCAGATCGCAGATACGCAGTATTTT	CASGRGQIADTQYF
TRBV7-8	TRBD2	NA	TRBJ2-4	TGTGCCAGCAGCTTTCTAGCGGGGGACCTTCTAGCCAAAAACATTCAGTACTTC	CASSFLAGDLLAKNIQYF
TRBV18	TRBD2	few	TRBJ2-1	TGTGCCAGCTCACCAGCTAGCGGGATCAGCTCCTACAATGAGCAGTTCTTC	CASSPASGISSYNEQFF
TRBV27	TRBD2	once	TRBJ2-1	TGTGCCAGCAGTTTGACTAGCGGGCGTGAGCAGTTCTTC	CASSLTSGREQFF
TRBV4-1	NA	NA	TRBJ2-7	TGCGCCAGCAGCCAAGTTAAGGAGGGCCCCTCCTACGAGCAGTACTTC	CASSQVKEGPSYEQYF
TRBV20-1	NA	few	TRBJ1-1	TGCAGTGCTAGGGGGGCGACTGAAGCTTTCTTT	CSARGATEAFF
TRBV5-1	TRBD2	NA	TRBJ2-5	TGCGCCAGCGTAACCGGGACTAGCGGGAGAGGGGAGACCCAGTACTTC	CASVTGTSGRGETQYF
TRBV5-1	NA	NA	TRBJ2-1	TGCGCCAGCAGCCCGGGACTTCTTCCGACCCCTACCAACAATGAGCAGTTCTTC	CASSPGLLPTPTNNEQFF